The 5 T cell receptor beta chains below come from one sample, sequenced in a study of blood T cell repertoires in COVID-19. Only in-frame clones appear in the TCRdb table, and some are missing; sequencing was by immunoSEQ multiplex PCR. The table has tens of thousands of clones, 70% to 85% seen once. Specimen: peripheral blood. The receptors were sampled from a woman between 45 and 65 years old with acute or convalescent COVID-19.

The CDR3 is CASSSRQGARGYTF. The CDR3, as DNA: TGTGCCAGCAGCTCCCGACAGGGGGCGCGAGGCTACACCTTC. The chain combines TRBV13 with TRBJ1-2, with 10 nucleotides matching TRBD1. The germline V gene has CDR1 PRHDT and CDR2 FYEKMQ (reference sequence). This CDR3 spans 14 amino acids. V lost 4 bases to trimming and J lost 8 bases; unmatched junction nucleotides: 7.

This clone occurred once. J is TRBJ2-1 and V is TRBV30; 7 bases are shared with TRBD2. There are 15 residues in the CDR3. Looked up from germline, CDR1 is GTSNPN and CDR2 is SVGIG (reference sequence). The ends lost 8 bases at V and 0 bases at J; junction bases unmatched: 10. Here the CDR3 DNA reads TGTGCCACGGAGGGGCGGGGGAACTCCTACAATGAGCAGTTCTTC. This encodes CATEGRGNSYNEQFF.

V and J are TRBV19 and TRBJ2-3, with TRBD2 identical over 15 bases. CDR1 and CDR2 (germline): LNHDA, SQIVND (reference sequence). The junction had 10 bases not matched to a gene; V was cut back by 7 bases and J by 2 bases. This CDR3 spans 18 amino acids. Here the CDR3 reads CASIGPGTSGGPTDTQYF. The CDR3 DNA reads TGTGCCAGTATTGGTCCCGGGACTAGCGGGGGGCCCACAGATACGCAGTATTTT.

This chain joins TRBV5-5 and TRBJ1-2, with D possibly TRBD1 on 6 matching bases. The CDR3 sequence is 15 residues long. Trimming pared 4 bases from V and 6 bases from J, leaving 19 bases between. CDR1 and CDR2 from the germline V gene are SGHKS and YYEKEE (reference sequence). The CDR3 loop reads CASSVISTGGHGYTF. In DNA form, the CDR3 reads TGTGCCAGCAGCGTGATTAGTACTGGGGGCCATGGCTACACCTTC.

The chain combines TRBV28 with TRBJ1-2; D ambiguous. Looked up from germline, CDR1 is MDHEN and CDR2 is SYDVKM. This CDR3 comprises 12 residues. V was pared by 6 bases and J by 4 bases, with 9 bases between. The CDR3 bases are TGTGCCAGCAGCCTGGGCCCCTATGGCTACACCTTC. It codes for CASSLGPYGYTF.